This TCR beta chain was sequenced during a study of shared clonotypes between healthy human individuals. CDR3 length: 17 amino acids. The V gene end was trimmed by 1 base and the J gene end by 5 bases; junction bases not matched to a gene: 11. Germline V gives CDR1 SGHDT, CDR2 YYEEEE. The CD4+ fraction was divided into a CD45RA+ naive subset and a CD45RA-negative memory subset. Samples underwent the assay at deep level. Sorted-subset replicate PCR reactions contained 200 ng DNA, corresponding to approximately 30,000 T cell genomes. Sequenced by immunoSEQ multiplex PCR; TCRdb stores in-frame clones only, minus some. The sample holds some 2.3 million clones, 93% seen once.

The source of this sequence is a man between 18 and 29 years old in good health. Some clones in this sample may be carry-over from other donors' samples. The sample was naive CD4+ T cells from PBMCs. Specified subset: CD45RA+ positively selected. The chain carries TRBV5-6 and TRBJ2-2, with 7 bases lining up with TRBD2. CDR3: CASSLPGGGFQTGELFF. The CDR3 nucleotides read TGTGCCAGCAGCTTGCCGGGCGGGGGTTTTCAAACCGGGGAGCTGTTTTTT.